This T cell receptor beta chain stems from a study of OX40 agonist ivuxolimab in advanced cancers. General notes on the study: Ivuxolimab was an agonistic, fully human IgG2 monoclonal antibody directed against OX40 (CD134), a costimulatory receptor. Intravenous ivuxolimab was administered to patients every 2 weeks at six dose levels: 0.01, 0.1, 0.3, 1.5, 3 and 10 mg/kg. Of the approximately 54 patients in dose escalation, about 20 had hepatocellular carcinoma, about 15 had melanoma, 9 had renal cell carcinoma and 9 had head and neck cancer. A male proportion of nearly 85% and a mean age of approximately 60 years, ranging from 23 to 79, were recorded for the dose-escalation cohort. Prior anti-PD-1, anti-PD-L1 or anti-CTLA-4 therapy was permitted, and checkpoint inhibitors had been received by around 40% of dose-escalation patients. Partial responses occurred in three dose-escalation patients: two with cutaneous melanoma and one with hepatocellular carcinoma. Peripheral TCRbeta sequencing aimed to test whether ivuxolimab altered TCR sequence diversity and caused clonal T-cell expansion. The monotherapy dose-escalation portion (N ≈ 50 patients) of the phase I ivuxolimab trial is reported in the paper.

To sequence the TCRbeta CDR3 region, genomic DNA was isolated from the sorted cells. The immunoSEQ Assay was used for sequencing of TCRbeta CDR3 regions. TCRdb obtained this table from immuneACCESS and retained in-frame rearrangements with V and J assigned. These tables miss some clones; where compared with another copy, unresolved V genes account for less than half of the shortfall, and the remainder is unexplained. The sample contains some 70,000 clones, approximately 89% of them found a single time. Of the sample, approximately 1.1% is held by the ten largest clones. Broader findings and caveats from the paper: At doses of 0.1 to 3.0 mg/kg, clonal expansion of both CD4+ and CD8+ blood T cells was observed from baseline to week 6. The antigen specificity of the peripheral T cells that underwent clonal expansion was not determined. In partial responders in the 0.1-3.0 mg/kg groups, normalized peripheral clonal expansion was found to be among the lowest, especially among CD8+ T cells. Low levels of normalized T-cell clonal expansion were also seen in some patients who did not respond. On average, CD8+ T cells showed more expanded clones than CD4+ T cells after ivuxolimab.

CDR3 length: 15 amino acids, cysteine to phenylalanine. The kept DNA is CDR3 alone, 45 bases in frame from the first base. V is cut by 6 bases and J by 4 bases, and the space between the germline ends is 17 bases. The germline V gene gives CDR1 as MNHNS and CDR2 as SASEGT. On this clone: This clone's antigen is unknown. No much larger clonotype is one base removed from it; base qualities were not supplied.

The trial excluded patients who had a history of autoimmune disease or were on systemic immunosuppression. Peripheral blood for TCR sequencing was drawn from every dose cohort at baseline, at cycle 4 day 1 and at cycle 7 day 1. The samples were taken from a phase I, first-in-human, multicenter, open-label dose-escalation trial of ivuxolimab. Adults with locally advanced or metastatic melanoma, renal cell carcinoma, hepatocellular carcinoma or head and neck squamous cell carcinoma were enrolled in the trial. Before TCR sequencing, CD4+ T cells and CD8+ T cells were sorted from peripheral blood as separate populations.

The TCR comes from an adult with an advanced solid tumor such as melanoma, head and neck, liver or kidney cancer. The rearranged segments are TRBV6-1 and TRBJ2-3; no D segment can be confidently identified. The sequencing here drew on CD4+ or CD8+ T cells sorted from blood, taken in a trial of the OX40 agonist ivuxolimab. The encoded CDR3 is CASRTRTRPPDTQYF. In nucleotides, the sequence is TGTGCCAGCAGAACCCGGACCCGACCGCCAGATACGCAGTATTTT.